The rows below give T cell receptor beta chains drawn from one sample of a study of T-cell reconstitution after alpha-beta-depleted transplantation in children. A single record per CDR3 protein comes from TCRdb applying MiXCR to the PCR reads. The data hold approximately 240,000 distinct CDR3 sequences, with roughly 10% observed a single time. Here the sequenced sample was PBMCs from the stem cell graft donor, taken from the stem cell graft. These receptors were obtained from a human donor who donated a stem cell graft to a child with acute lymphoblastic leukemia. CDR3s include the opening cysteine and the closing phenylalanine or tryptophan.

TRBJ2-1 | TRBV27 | CASSTRTGYREQFF
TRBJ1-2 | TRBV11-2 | CASSLDLQGRFYGYTF
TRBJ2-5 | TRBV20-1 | CSARFWEETQYF
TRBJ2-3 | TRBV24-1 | CAARDRGTDTQYF
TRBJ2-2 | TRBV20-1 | CSARVGRAGELFF
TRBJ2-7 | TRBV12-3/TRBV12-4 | CASSSNREGSYEQYF
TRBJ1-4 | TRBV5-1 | CASNLDSLADGKLFF
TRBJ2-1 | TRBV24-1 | CATSDFVDSNSYNEQFF
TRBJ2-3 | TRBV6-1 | CASSDLSTDTQYF
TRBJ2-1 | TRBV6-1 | CASRTSGGIGVDEQFF
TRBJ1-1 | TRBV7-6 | CASSAQGEGNTEAFF
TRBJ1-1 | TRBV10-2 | CASSESRNTEAFF
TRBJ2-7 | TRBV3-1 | CASSQEGRTPGVEQYF
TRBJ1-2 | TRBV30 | CARGTSYGYTF
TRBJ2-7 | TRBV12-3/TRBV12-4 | CASRTPGVNYEQYF
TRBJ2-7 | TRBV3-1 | CASSFANRSPYEQYF
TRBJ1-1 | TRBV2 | CASSVAGKDEAFF
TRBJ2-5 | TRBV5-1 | CASSLSHVSGFFQETQYF
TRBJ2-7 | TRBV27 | CASSSRDRGNYEQYF
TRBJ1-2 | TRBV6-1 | CASSQNREDYGYTF
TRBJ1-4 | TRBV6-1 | CASSQQNEKLFF
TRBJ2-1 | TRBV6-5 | CASSSLGGASSYNEQFF
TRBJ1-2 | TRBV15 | CATSRDRGLGQGKVRGYTF
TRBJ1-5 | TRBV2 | CASSEVDKNQPQHF
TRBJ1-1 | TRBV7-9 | CASSNSGSEAFF
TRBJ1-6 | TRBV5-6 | CASSLTRGAPLHF
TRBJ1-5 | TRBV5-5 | CASSYSGRPNQPQHF
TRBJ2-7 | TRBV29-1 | CSVGGQGGSYEQYF
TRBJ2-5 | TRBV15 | CAVSRGRGLRETQYF
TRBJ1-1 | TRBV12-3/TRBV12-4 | CASSLAQGSPTEAFF
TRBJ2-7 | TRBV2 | CASSENYEQYF
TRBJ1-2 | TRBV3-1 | CASSQDLSQGHGYTF
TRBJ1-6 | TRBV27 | CASSIPGTASPLHF
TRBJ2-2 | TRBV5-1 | CASSLAGSGAGGELFF
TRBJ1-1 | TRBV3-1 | CASRVGQGANTEAFF
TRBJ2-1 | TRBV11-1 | CASSSRGKRASGGGYNEQFF
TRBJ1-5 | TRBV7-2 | CASSLEGASNQPQHF
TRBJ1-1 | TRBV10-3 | CAISESGTVNTEAFF
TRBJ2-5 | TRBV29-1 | CSPGVLAGGTYQETQYF
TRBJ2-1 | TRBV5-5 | CASSPPGGGVDNEQFF
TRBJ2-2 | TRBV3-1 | CASSQGQTGPRNTGELFF
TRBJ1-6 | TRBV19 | CASSLSGTGFSPLHF
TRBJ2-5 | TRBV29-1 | CSVTSSETQYF
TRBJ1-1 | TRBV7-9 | CASSLQGEATEAFF
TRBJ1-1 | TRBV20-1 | CSARIALNTEAFF
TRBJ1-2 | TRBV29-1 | CSAISRQAANYGYTF
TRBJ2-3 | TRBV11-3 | CASSYFRGGSTDTQYF
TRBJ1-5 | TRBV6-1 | CASSRGQGGQPQHF
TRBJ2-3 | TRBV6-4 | CASSVASGGTDTQYF
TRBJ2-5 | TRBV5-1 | CASSLGQGSQETQYF
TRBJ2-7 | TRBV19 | CASTAGHEQYF
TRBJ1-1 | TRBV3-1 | CASSQDTLVPTEAFF
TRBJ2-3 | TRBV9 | CASSPRVDADTQYF
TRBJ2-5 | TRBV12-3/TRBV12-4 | CASSPGGTSEETQYF
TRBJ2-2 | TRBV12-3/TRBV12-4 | CASSLSGVNGGELFF
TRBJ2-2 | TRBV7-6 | CASSLVGGPTGELFF